These T cell receptor beta chains were read from a single sample in a study of T-cell reconstitution after alpha-beta-depleted transplantation in children. One entry per CDR3 protein, called by TCRdb with MiXCR from the PCR reads. Among about 250,000 distinct CDR3 sequences, roughly a quarter were seen once, and the ten largest hold around 4.8%. The starting material was PBMCs, mostly from graft donor cells, obtained 360 days after TCRalphabeta/CD19-depleted stem cell transplant. The receptor source for this set is a female patient between 2 and 15 years old who had a stem cell transplant for congenital amegakaryocytic thrombocytopenia, so the T cells may come from the graft donor. CDR3s leave out the opening cysteine and the closing phenylalanine or tryptophan.

>TRBJ2-2|TRBV7-9
ASSRAAGSMAGELF
>TRBJ2-7|TRBV7-8
ASNRQPYEQY
>TRBJ2-1|TRBV7-8
ASSLGGGPWKLF
>TRBJ2-5|TRBV10-3
AISRGGTEETQY
>TRBJ2-5|TRBV7-6
ASSLGGGRRRISQETQY
>TRBJ2-1|TRBV29-1
SVGPGTSGGRGQF
>TRBJ2-1|TRBV19
ASSSWLAENYNERF
>TRBJ2-2|TRBV5-1
ASSLGTIRGTGELF
>TRBJ2-3|TRBV4-2
ASSQVLGRGQY
>TRBJ2-1|TRBV11-2
ASSLAGIYNEQF
>TRBJ1-5|TRBV7-6
ASSPTWGGPNQPQH
>TRBJ2-5|TRBV29-1
SSGPGGETQY
>TRBJ2-5|TRBV6-1
ASSEGDQETQY
>TRBJ2-5|TRBV28
ASGVRAPSKYQETQY
>TRBJ2-7|TRBV4-1
ASSQVLGPGYEQY
>TRBJ2-5|TRBV28
ASSRRQGGLETQY
>TRBJ2-1|TRBV7-8
ASSLTSANNEQF
>TRBJ1-6|TRBV15
ATSRDLGTYSPLH
>TRBJ2-1|TRBV20-1
SAGIAGGYNEQF
>TRBJ1-6|TRBV12-3/TRBV12-4
ASSETGPGSPLH
>TRBJ1-2|TRBV4-1
ASSQEMEFYGYT
>TRBJ2-7|TRBV7-6
ASSFSGGIGEQY
>TRBJ2-7|TRBV29-1
SAGTGGAYEQY
>TRBJ2-1|TRBV29-1
SAGQSSYNEQF
>TRBJ2-2|TRBV7-8
ASSDRDRGQVGELF